Shown below are 5 T cell receptor beta chains from a single sample sequenced in a study of Tregs in tolerant kidney transplant recipients. TCRdb's copy holds only in-frame clones and misses some; the assay was immunoSEQ multiplex PCR. The sample contains fewer than 80,000 clones, roughly nine tenths of which appear only once. The material sequenced was CD4+ T cells from blood, taken before the transplant. All receptors come from a human donor who received a combined kidney and bone marrow transplant.

This clone was counted once. The V call is TRBV20-1, the J call TRBJ2-5, with 14 nucleotides matching TRBD2. The CDR3 is 11 amino acids. Germline V gene sequence: CDR1 DFQATT, CDR2 SNEGSKA (reference sequence). V lost 5 bases, J lost 10 bases, and 0 bases stayed unmatched. CDR3 amino acids: CSAGTSGSQYF. CDR3 DNA: TGCAGTGCTGGGACTAGCGGGAGCCAGTACTTC.

V is TRBV11-2 and J is TRBJ2-7; 14 nucleotides match TRBD2. The CDR3 spans 15 residues. CDR1 and CDR2 (germline): SGHAT, FQNNGV. V was pared by 5 bases and J by 4 bases, with 4 bases of the junction left unmatched. The CDR3 region has the DNA TGTGCCAGCAGCGCCGGGACTAGCGGGAGATACGAGCAGTACTTC. Its protein product is CASSAGTSGRYEQYF. Supplemented by reference TRBV11-2 and TRBJ2-7, the full variable domain reads EAGVAQSPRYKIIEKRQSVAFWCNPISGHATLYWYQQILGQGPKLLIQFQNNGVVDDSQLPKDRFSAERLKGVDSTLKIQPAKLEDSAVYLCASSAGTSGRYEQYFGPGTRLTVT.

The chain carries TRBV23-1 and TRBJ1-4, with D maybe TRBD1 (5 bases). TRBV23-1 is filed as an ORF, its function uncertain. V was clipped by 5 bases and J by 5 bases, with 21 bases between them. The CDR3 consists of 17 residues. The CDR3 DNA reads as TGCGCCAGCAGTGCCCGCTGGGGCGAGTTATGGAATGAAAAACTGTTTTTT. Translation gives CASSARWGELWNEKLFF.

The CDR3 DNA follows: TGCGCCAGCAGCCAGCTTTGGGGACAGGGAAGTTTATCGAGCAATCAGCCCCAGCATTTT. Amino acids: CASSQLWGQGSLSSNQPQHF. This rearrangement joins TRBV4-1 to TRBJ1-5; 9 bases match TRBD1. This CDR3 comprises 20 residues. Trimming took 3 bases from V and 1 from J; bases not matched to a gene: 16. Germline V gives CDR1 MGHRA, CDR2 YSYEKL.

The chain employs TRBV5-1 and TRBJ2-1, with unresolved D. The CDR3 covers 15 residues. V lost 2 bases and J 5 bases, leaving 14 bases between the germline ends. The germline CDR1 and CDR2 sequences are SGHRS and YFSETQ. This chain's CDR3 is CASSFGGNKNNEQFF. In DNA, the CDR3 is TGCGCCAGCAGCTTTGGCGGAAATAAGAACAATGAGCAGTTCTTC.